This T cell receptor beta chain was captured by sequencing in a study of cytomegalovirus exposure and HLA in healthy donors (TCRdb year 2017). Some background on the complete study: An earlier analysis of some 550 of the donors reported roughly 270 Gb of sequence data and some 120 million unique TCR beta sequences from about 200 million T cells. In an earlier analysis of 587 of the donors, high-throughput TCR beta sequencing was used to judge whether each TCR beta V gene segment behaved as functional or pseudogenic. Roughly 300 gigabases of sequencing data and 70 million to 85 million unique TCR sequences were included in an early release covering several hundred HLA-typed donors. Across 398 genotyped donors of the cohort, an average of roughly 250,000 unique TCR beta nucleotide sequences per donor were sequenced, and about a sixth of those sequences were non-productive. The later analysis used no new phenotypic data to find candidate immune exposures, relying instead on TCR beta sequences and their occurrence across donors. Along with the roughly 610-subject first cohort, a separate validation cohort of over 90 different subjects was used. A later analysis re-analyzed previously published TCR beta repertoires from 650 to 800 donors and added high-resolution HLA genotyping to study TCR occurrence patterns. HLA typing covered class I and class II loci at four-digit resolution. The study used immunosequencing to profile the T cell repertoires of 666 subjects and linked those repertoires to cytomegalovirus serostatus. In a later genetic analysis, genome-wide SNP genotypes for 398 of the 666 donors were used, and that subset was treated as a discovery cohort. The study aimed to test whether signatures of past pathogen exposure could be identified by cataloging public T cell receptors. Of the roughly 400 genotyped donors, 81% were placed in the genetic ancestry cluster associated with self-reported Caucasian donors. High-throughput TCR immunosequencing, statistical association of individual TCRs with disease status, and machine learning were combined to predict cytomegalovirus infection status. Typing coverage varied by locus: roughly 620-640 donors for A, B, C, DRB1 and DQB1; roughly 520 for DQA1; over 600 for DPA1; approximately 490 for DPB1. Donor age, sex, ethnicity and CMV serostatus were compiled together with the repertoire data. Every discovery cohort repertoire had been produced on one sequencing platform. Roughly 5 DR-DQ haplotypes were handled as single units for association and clustering because linkage in the cohort was strong.

The study at large found these results: The sequencing pipeline was judged likely to have produced a cluster of highly shared sequence variants as a technical artifact. A further reported finding was that TCR beta sequences accurately predicted the HLA-A and HLA-B alleles for most subjects in the first cohort. A later analysis found that TCR association rates varied across HLA loci, with DRB1 alleles showing the most associated TCRs and HLA-C alleles the fewest. Immune exposure information for the cohort was limited to CMV serostatus. Compared with the approximately 700-donor mean, donors in an Asian-associated ancestry cluster had fewer N-insertions in productive TCRs, according to a later genetic analysis. V-gene and J-gene trimming of TCR beta chains was associated with a missense DCLRE1C variant in a later genetic analysis, and the association was replicated in an independent cohort. A later analysis associated 16,951 TCR beta sequences with specific HLA alleles at a false discovery rate of 0.05. Sequencing depth was assumed to be roughly uniform across donors in the presence/absence analyses, though that assumption may not hold. Most TCR sequences were observed very rarely across donors, whereas some public TCRs were present in many individuals. HLA typing was unavailable for some donors at each locus, so association tests used only the typed subset. Correlated functional status among segregating V segments might reflect linkage disequilibrium, but an unknown experimental factor could not be ruled out. The classifier was reported to diagnose cytomegalovirus status with high specificity and sensitivity in both the original and validation cohorts. In vitro tests confirmed that three of the cytomegalovirus-associated TCR beta chains recognize cytomegalovirus antigens. This cohort had only TCR beta chains sequenced, and the lack of alpha or paired-chain data limited which features could be detected. Several of the top co-occurrence clusters appeared to be linked to parvovirus B19, influenza, CMV and Epstein-Barr virus, according to a later analysis. In a later analysis, most CMV-associated TCR beta chains were found to appear HLA-restricted, with HLA associations seemingly driven largely by CMV exposure. In an earlier analysis of about 600 of the donors, most TCR beta V segments appeared in productive rearrangements about 87% or about 30% of the time, broadly matching IMGT annotations. In a later analysis, HLA-associated TCR beta chains showed more clonal expansion and lower generation probabilities than non-associated chains that were equally common. A total of 164 TCR beta chains were listed by the study as associated with cytomegalovirus. Because the 87-base-pair reads could not distinguish some IMGT-functional V segments, including TRBV6-2 and TRBV6-3, those segments were excluded. It was suggested by the authors that the approach could potentially be generalized to other disease states and immunological phenotypes. Fewer than 20 rarely observed V segments, including chromosome 9 orphons, were excluded from the earlier analysis of several hundred of the donors because counts were too low. Assigning TCR associations to individual alleles was difficult when HLA alleles, especially DR and DQ, strongly co-occurred.

Libraries were prepared through the immunoSEQ multiplex PCR assay. The multiplex PCR relied on a mix of 60 forward primers for TCR Vbeta segments and 13 reverse primers for TCR Jbeta segments. The CDR3 region of rearranged TCR beta genes was amplified from genomic DNA with a multiplex PCR assay. The amplified TCR beta libraries were sequenced on the Illumina HiSeq System as 87-base-pair reads. The paper's processing steps were these. Across the roughly 640 repertoires, a later analysis counted around 80 million unique TCR beta chains, roughly 11 million of which were shared by at least two donors. Raw reads were error-corrected and collapsed into unique sequences by a nearest-neighbor algorithm in which closely related sequences were merged to remove PCR and sequencing errors. To assign V, D and J gene segments, CDR3 sequences were aligned to IMGT reference sequences. For a sequence to be retained, a match of at least six nucleotides to both a V gene segment and a J gene segment was required. A rearrangement was called productive if the CDR3 had no stop codons and remained in frame with V and J, and every other rearrangement was called non-productive. Following IMGT convention, CDR3 was defined as the stretch from the second conserved V-encoded cysteine up to the conserved J-encoded phenylalanine. The earlier analysis of fewer than 700 of the donors excluded sequences that lacked an unambiguous match to a single V gene segment. An earlier analysis of around 600 of the donors classified V segments as functional when productive rearrangements were above 56.7% and as segregating when the standard deviation between donors was above 5%. A statistical classification framework was developed to diagnose cytomegalovirus status using the catalog of TCR beta chain sequences. A later analysis assigned V and J genes by comparing TCR nucleotide sequences with IMGT/GENE-DB human TR gene sequences. In a later analysis, CDR3 sequences and most-parsimonious VDJ recombination scenarios were assigned using the TCRdist pipeline. In a later analysis, every TCR beta chain was defined by the combination of its CDR3 amino acid sequence and its V-gene family, and reads without a unique V-gene family were dropped. As a way to deal with suspected cross-contamination and a sequencing artifact, a later analysis dropped more than 500 nucleotide sequences that were highly shared and had low generation probability. In a later analysis, a clonal expansion index was calculated for each public chain from normalized within-repertoire ranks of inferred template counts. In a later analysis, generation probabilities were computed using a VDJ recombination model fitted to out-of-frame rearrangements, and the results were checked against IGoR. Hypergeometric tests were used in a later analysis to score TCR-TCR, TCR-HLA and TCR-CMV co-occurrence, with a repertoire-size bias correction applied to the TCR pairs. To estimate false discovery rates, a later analysis permuted the HLA or CMV assignments 20 times. A later analysis grouped co-occurring TCRs with DBSCAN, adding TCRdist sequence similarity when clustering within HLA-allele-positive subsets. Repertoires with fewer than 30,000 or more than 120,000 public chains, plus five repertoires with anomalous nucleotide sharing, were excluded from co-occurrence clustering. TCRdb carries this immuneACCESS record with in-frame sequences only. Its versions omit some clonotypes, under half of them owing to an unresolved V gene in the studies checked, with the rest unexplained. The D gene and trimming were derived from the DNA, and the V and J assignments and clone size from that table. Present in this sample are tens of thousands of clones, 78% of which were seen just once. Of the sample, 4.4% falls within the top ten clones.

With respect to this clone: It has no known antigen specificity. Base qualities were left out, and no much larger clone turns up one base away.

Taken from cysteine to phenylalanine, the CDR3 has 15 residues. Only the CDR3 part of the read is kept: 45 bases, read in frame from the first base. CDR1 is given as SEHNR and CDR2 as FQNEAQ, both from the germline V gene (reference sequence). Clipping removes 4 bases from V and 3 bases from J, with 7 as the unmatched junction base count. The cohort consisted of hundreds of healthy bone marrow donors. At the time of sampling, all cohort members were nominally healthy, though unrecorded immune exposures were likely present. The donor tested CMV seropositive and was one of the 289 seropositive cohort members. Each donor provided a peripheral blood sample, and peripheral blood mononuclear cells were used for TCR beta sequencing. Genomic DNA was extracted from the blood cell samples with the Qiagen DNeasy Blood Extraction Kit.

The sequence was obtained from a male donor in good health and CMV-seropositive. Sample: PBMCs. The V gene is TRBV7-9 and the J gene is TRBJ2-3; TRBD1 matches 7 bases in the middle. The sequenced DNA: TGTGCCAGCAGCTCACGACAGGGAAGGACAGATACGCAGTATTTT. Protein translation: CASSSRQGRTDTQYF. With the portions outside the CDR3 filled from the reference TRBV7-9 and TRBJ2-3 genes, the complete variable region becomes DTGVSQNPRHKITKRGQNVTFRCDPISEHNRLYWYRQTLGQGPEFLTYFQNEAQLEKSRLLSDRFSAERPKGSFSTLEIQRTEQGDSAMYLCASSSRQGRTDTQYFGPGTRLTVL.